One T cell receptor beta chain is described in this entry. Its recognized antigen is unknown. To prepare the library, 5' RACE was applied. The input for every TCR library was roughly 4,000 ng of total RNA. For each sample, cDNA was synthesized in eight separate reactions using SMARTScribe reverse transcriptase. During cDNA synthesis, template switching was used to introduce unique molecular identifiers that contained a 6-nucleotide sample barcode. TCRalpha and TCRbeta cDNA was amplified by two nested PCRs of around 15 and 9 cycles, with bead purification after each PCR. Before amplification, the cDNA was both treated with uracil DNA-glycosylase and purified with the QIAquick PCR purification kit. The second PCR was the step at which Illumina TruSeq-compatible adapters and sample-specific barcodes were added. Library quality and concentration were checked on TapeStation and Qubit, and libraries were pooled at 4.5 to 5.5 ng each. Sequencing of the pooled libraries was done on an Illumina HiSeq2500 single-index Rapid Run using custom sequencing primers and 2 x 100 bp reads. Turning to the authors' computational methods: MiGEC version 1.2.6 was used for UMI-based consensus assembly to correct PCR and sequencing errors. MiXCR version 2.1.1 was used for V(D)J alignment, clonotype assembly and CDR3 extraction. To normalise gene usage, clonotype sharing and MAIT/NKT TCR abundance, the analysis used the top 1000, 10 000 and 20 000 clonotypes per sample. Diversity was computed as the inverse Simpson index with the vegan R package after downsampling to 27 000 UMIs. Paired Mann-Whitney U tests were applied to discordant twin pairs, and Benjamini-Hochberg correction was used for multiple testing. After TCRdb reprocessed the reads, each CDR3 protein sequence was kept as one row, without DNA. What appears here as the V and J calls and clone size reflects TCRdb's work, not the paper's. This sample's table contains more than 350,000 distinct CDR3 sequences. The ten largest clones capture 2.4% of the sample.

An approximately 2.5 ml peripheral blood sample was drawn into PAXgene tubes per donor and stored at -80°C. Without T cell sorting, total RNA was isolated from whole blood using the PAXgene blood miRNA kit on an automated QIAcube. Peripheral blood from monozygotic twin pairs who were concordant or discordant for inflammatory bowel disease underwent deep TCRalpha and TCRbeta repertoire profiling using unique molecular barcoding. Smoking habits were recorded for all twin pairs, with individuals classified as current, former or never smokers. For CDR1 and CDR2, the germline V gene (reference sequence) lists SEHNR and FQNEAQ. From the cysteine through the phenylalanine, the CDR3 covers 15 amino acids. Nucleotide data are not available. The data are from a study of monozygotic twins with inflammatory bowel disease (dated by TCRdb to between 2019 and 2020). In the study overall: In total, approximately 28 monozygotic twin pairs made up the full study: 19 Danish pairs, all IBD-discordant, plus nine German pairs, of which four were IBD-concordant and five were IBD-discordant. Each individual had, on average, about 151 000 unique TCRalpha sequences and 181 000 unique TCRbeta sequences available for analysis. Within discordant pairs, disease-associated traits were sought mainly by comparing IBD patients with their genetically identical healthy co-twins. The paper's findings and limits, for the study overall: Different T cell subtypes could not be distinguished in the analysis. Repertoire similarity did not differ between concordant and discordant twins, possibly due to limited statistical power. TCRbeta repertoire diversity, by inverse Simpson index, was decreased in IBD patients compared with their healthy co-twins. The results gave no support for a single strong signal or clonotype linked to IBD. Compared with healthy twins, IBD patients had fewer clonotypes in common with other individuals, a difference most pronounced in patients showing signs of disease activity. Because patients received different immunosuppressive treatments, the repertoires may have picked up extra background noise and variability between individuals.

This chain joins TRBV7-9 to TRBJ2-7; TCRdb indicates TRBD1, and absent DNA this call remains unverified. The sequencing input was blood. The source of this sequence is a human donor with ulcerative colitis or Crohn's disease, or a healthy co-twin of an affected twin (not recorded which). CDR3 sequence: CASSPAGLLWLEQYF. Beyond the CDR3, the reference TRBV7-9 and TRBJ2-7 genes provide the residues; the full variable domain reads: DTGVSQNPRHKITKRGQNVTFRCDPISEHNRLYWYRQTLGQGPEFLTYFQNEAQLEKSRLLSDRFSAERPKGSFSTLEIQRTEQGDSAMYLCASSPAGLLWLEQYFGPGTRLTVT.